Described below is a single T cell receptor (beta chain) sequence and its context. Method: immunoSEQ multiplex PCR; TCRdb's copy keeps in-frame clones and lacks some. There are approximately 190,000 clones in the sample; more than 80% occur only once, and nearly 0.55% lies in the top ten. V shed 5 bases and J shed 5 bases, with 11 bases lying between them. Germline V gene lookup returns CDR1 MDHEN and CDR2 SYDVKM. The CDR3 runs to 13 residues. This sample was taken from a study of blood T cell repertoires in COVID-19. The V and J genes are TRBV28 and TRBJ2-3; D unclear. The sample comprised peripheral blood. The TCR was taken from a man aged 45-60 years with acute or convalescent COVID-19. The DNA of the CDR3 is TGTGCCAGCAGTCCGTATAGGAGAGATACGCAGTATTTT. The encoded protein is CASSPYRRDTQYF.